The next 19 T cell receptor beta chains were all read from a single sample in a study of shared clonotypes between healthy human individuals. Only in-frame clones appear in the TCRdb table, and some are missing; sequencing was by immunoSEQ multiplex PCR. Of 470,000 or so clones in the sample, about 85% were seen once. The sample taken for sequencing was PBMCs. All receptors derive from a middle-aged woman in good health. Some clones in this sample may be carry-over from other donors' samples.

A note on this clone: A read error likely explains this, since a far larger clone differs by one base. CDR3 DNA: TGTGCCAGCAGCTTCCCGCAGCAGGGAATGACCTACGATCAGTACTTC. It codes for CASSFPQQGMTYDQYF. The chain recombines TRBV7-3 with TRBJ2-7, with D perhaps matching TRBD1 (5 bases). Germline V CDR1 and CDR2: SGHTA, FQGTGA. The CDR3 spans 16 residues.

This clone showed up just once. The chain uses TRBV7-8 and TRBJ1-5, with 10 bases aligning to TRBD1. Germline trimming cut 1 base from V and 4 bases from J; bases unmatched to any gene: 4. Per the germline V gene, CDR1 is SGHVS and CDR2 is FQNEAQ. This CDR3 is built from 16 residues. This chain's CDR3 is CASSLVPGQGNQPQHF. As DNA, the CDR3 is TGTGCCAGCAGCTTAGTACCGGGACAGGGGAATCAGCCCCAGCATTTT. Full variable domain (remainder filled in from reference TRBV7-8 and TRBJ1-5): GAGVSQSPRYKVAKRGQDVALRCDPISGHVSLFWYQQALGQGPEFLTYFQNEAQLDKSGLPSDRFFAERPEGSVSTLKIQRTQQEDSAVYLCASSLVPGQGNQPQHFGDGTRLSIL.

The gene calls are TRBV7-2 and TRBJ2-7; D perhaps matches TRBD1 (6 bases). The germline V gene has CDR1 SGHTA and CDR2 FQGNSA. The CDR3 totals 15 residues. The V gene lost 1 base and the J gene lost 6 bases, with 16 bases spanning the gap. In nucleotides, the CDR3 is TGTGCCAGCAGCTTAGAGGGCAGGGGTTTGAGCGAGCAGTACTTC. Its translation: CASSLEGRGLSEQYF.

The V and J genes are TRBV27 and TRBJ1-1; 8 bases fit TRBD1. Germline V gene data show CDR1 as MNHEY and CDR2 as SMNVEV (reference sequence). CDR3 length equals 13 residues. V trimming: 4 bases; J trimming: 6 bases; junction bases outside the gene matches: 4. In DNA, the CDR3 is TGTGCCAGCAGTTGGGGACAGGTCGCTGAAGCTTTCTTT. This translates into CASSWGQVAEAFF.

This clone was seen only once. This sample also contains other DNA sequences that code for the same CDR3. The V and J genes are TRBV29-1 and TRBJ2-7; D gene uncertain. Germline CDR1 is SQVTM and CDR2 is ANQGSEA. The germline V and J ends were trimmed by 1 base and 1 base, with 5 bases remaining between them. The CDR3 length is 12 residues. This chain's CDR3 is CSVEGVSYEQYF. The CDR3 coding sequence is TGCAGCGTTGAAGGGGTTTCCTACGAGCAGTACTTC.

CDR3: CASSFGQSTYGYTF. CDR3 nucleotides: TGTGCCAGCAGCTTCGGACAGTCTACATATGGCTACACCTTC. The chain has TRBV5-4 and TRBJ1-2, with D perhaps matching TRBD1 (6 bases). V was trimmed by 2 bases and J by 5 bases, leaving 13 bases between them. There are 14 residues in the CDR3. Germline V CDR1 and CDR2: SGHNT, YYREEE (reference sequence).

CDR3 residues: CAWSVLRGPHEQFF. The CDR3 region has the DNA TGTGCCTGGAGTGTCTTGCGGGGACCCCATGAGCAGTTCTTC. J is TRBJ2-1 and V is TRBV30, with D perhaps matching TRBD2 (6 bases). V lost 0 bases to trimming and J lost 8 bases, with 14 bases between them. Germline values: CDR1 GTSNPN, CDR2 SVGIG (reference sequence). The CDR3 covers 14 residues.

This clone was seen just once. The chain employs TRBV28 and TRBJ1-3; D perhaps matches TRBD1 (6 bases). Germline V gene data show CDR1 as MDHEN and CDR2 as SYDVKM. This CDR3 spans 16 amino acids. The ends were cut back, 2 bases at V and 10 bases at J, with 21 bases in the middle. In nucleotides, the CDR3 is TGTGCCAGCAGTTTAGTAGGGGGGGCCGCGGAGGGGACCATATATTTT. The encoded protein is CASSLVGGAAEGTIYF.

The chain joins TRBV10-2 to TRBJ2-3; 8 positions agree with TRBD2. CDR1 and CDR2 (germline): WSHSY, SAAADI. V was clipped by 6 bases and J by 3 bases; unmatched bases: 11. The CDR3 length is 16 residues. The CDR3 DNA reads as TGCGCCAGCAGGGGGTTCGGGAGGGCCGGGACAGATACGCAGTATTTT. As protein: CASRGFGRAGTDTQYF.

J is TRBJ2-5 and V is TRBV5-1; D gene uncertain. V lost 4 bases to trimming and J lost 5 bases, with 15 bases between them. Germline V lookup: CDR1 SGHRS, CDR2 YFSETQ. The CDR3 has 14 residues. CDR3 amino acids: CASSPGVAMETQYF. The CDR3 region has the DNA TGCGCCAGCAGCCCCGGCGTGGCGATGGAGACCCAGTACTTC.

The rearrangement joins TRBV29-1 to TRBJ1-5; D remains ambiguous. This CDR3 spans 14 amino acids. The ends were cut back, 2 bases at V and 1 base at J, with 9 bases in the middle. Per the germline V gene, CDR1 is SQVTM and CDR2 is ANQGSEA. CDR3 nucleotides: TGCAGCGTTGAAATAGGCGGGAGCAATCAGCCCCAGCATTTT. Amino acid sequence: CSVEIGGSNQPQHF.

The genes are TRBV19 and TRBJ2-1; D might be TRBD2 (6 bases). Trimming stripped 3 bases from V and 4 bases from J, with 13 bases between. The CDR3 loop spans 15 amino acids. From germline, CDR1 is LNHDA and CDR2 SQIVND (reference sequence). For the CDR3, the DNA is TGTGCCAGTAGTATGTTCGGACTACCTTACAATGAGCAGTTCTTC. This gives the protein CASSMFGLPYNEQFF.

V and J are TRBV4-2 and TRBJ1-1, with a weak D call TRBD1 (6 bases). Trimming removed 3 bases at V and 3 bases at J, with 20 bases between. The length of the CDR3 is 17 residues. CDR1 and CDR2 (germline): LGHNA, YNFKEQ. The CDR3 loop reads CASSHNRDFGGHTEAFF. The CDR3, as DNA: TGTGCCAGCAGCCATAACAGGGACTTTGGGGGGCACACTGAAGCTTTCTTT.

As concerns this clone: This likely traces to a read error, being one base from a far larger clone. The same CDR3 can be traced to other DNA sequences in this sample. The rearrangement links TRBV6-6 to TRBJ1-1, with a weak D call TRBD1 (5 bases). The length of the CDR3 is 11 residues. Germline-derived CDR1 and CDR2 are MNHNY and SVGAGI (reference sequence). The V and J ends lost 6 bases and 3 bases respectively, with 5 bases between them. The CDR3 DNA reads as TGTGCCAGCAGGGGGGACACTGAAGCTTTCTTT. Translated, it gives CASRGDTEAFF.

The chain is built from TRBV4-1 and TRBJ1-2; tentative D call: TRBD1 (6 bases). Between the trimmed V and J ends, which lost 1 base and 7 bases, there was a span of 10 bases. The germline CDR1 and CDR2 sequences are MGHRA and YSYEKL. The CDR3 runs 13 residues. Here the CDR3 reads CASSQVAGVGYTF. CDR3 DNA: TGCGCCAGCAGCCAAGTCGCAGGGGTTGGCTACACCTTC.

The rearrangement links TRBV7-6 to TRBJ2-7, with 11 bases identical to TRBD1. The V gene end was trimmed by 4 bases and the J gene end by 6 bases; junction bases not matched to a gene: 5. Germline lookup yields CDR1 SGHVS and CDR2 FNYEAQ. The CDR3 sequence is 14 residues long. The CDR3 spells CASSYGQGASEQYF. Written as DNA, the CDR3 is TGTGCCAGCAGCTACGGACAGGGGGCGAGCGAGCAGTACTTC.

The V and J genes are TRBV2 and TRBJ2-7; D gene ambiguous. The CDR3 length is 13 residues. Trimming took off 6 bases at V and 2 bases at J, with 11 bases between the two ends. Germline V gene data show CDR1 as SNHLY and CDR2 as FYNNEI. The CDR3 sequence is CASRKQVPYEQYF. The DNA of the CDR3 is TGTGCCAGCAGAAAACAAGTCCCCTACGAGCAGTACTTC.

The CDR3 DNA follows: TGCGCCAGCAGCTTGGGGGGACAGGCAGGATTCGAGACCCAGTACTTC. It encodes CASSLGGQAGFETQYF. The chain is built from TRBV5-1 and TRBJ2-5, with 8 bases matching TRBD1. CDR1 is SGHRS and CDR2 is YFSETQ in the germline V gene. The CDR3 has 16 residues. V shed 0 bases, J shed 5 bases, and the junction held 9 bases outside the gene matches.

The chain uses TRBV4-3 and TRBJ1-2; D gene uncertain. Trimming shortened V by 1 base and J by 2 bases, and 8 bases separated the two germline ends. CDR3 length equals 14 residues. The germline V gene encodes CDR1 LGHNA and CDR2 YSLEER. CDR3 protein: CASSQGLENYGYTF. The DNA of the CDR3 is TGCGCCAGCAGCCAAGGGCTAGAAAACTATGGCTACACCTTC.